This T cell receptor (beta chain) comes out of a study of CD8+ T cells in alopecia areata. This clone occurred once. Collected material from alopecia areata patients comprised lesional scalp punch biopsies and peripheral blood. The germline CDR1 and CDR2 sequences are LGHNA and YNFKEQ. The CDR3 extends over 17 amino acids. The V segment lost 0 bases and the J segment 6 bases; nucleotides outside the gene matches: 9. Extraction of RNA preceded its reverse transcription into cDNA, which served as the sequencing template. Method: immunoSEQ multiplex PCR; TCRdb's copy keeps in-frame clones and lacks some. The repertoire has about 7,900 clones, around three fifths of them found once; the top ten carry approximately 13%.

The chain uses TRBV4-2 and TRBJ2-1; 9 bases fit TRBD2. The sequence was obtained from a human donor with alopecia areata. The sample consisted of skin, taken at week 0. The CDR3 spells CASSQEGSLAGLNEQFF. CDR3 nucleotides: TGTGCCAGCAGCCAAGAAGGGTCGCTAGCGGGACTCAATGAGCAGTTCTTC.